This T cell receptor (beta chain) derives from a study of beta chain features in type 1 diabetes. Every bit of the isolated RNA underwent reverse transcription, so sequencing read expressed TCRB transcripts. Sequenced by immunoSEQ multiplex PCR; TCRdb stores in-frame clones only, minus some. Of 38,000 or so clones in the sample, 55% to 70% were seen once. The germline CDR1 and CDR2 sequences are LGHNA and YNFKEQ. The CDR3 has 16 amino acids. The material sequenced was Tregs from blood. The rearrangement links TRBV4-2 to TRBJ2-5, with 8 nucleotides matching TRBD1. TRBJ2-7 explains the end of the DNA better; the J call may be wrong. The source is a woman in her thirties in good health. CDR3 residues: CASSQDRDRWTYEQYF. CDR3 sequence (DNA): TGTGCCAGCAGCCAAGATAGGGACAGGTGGACCTACGAGCAGTACTTC.